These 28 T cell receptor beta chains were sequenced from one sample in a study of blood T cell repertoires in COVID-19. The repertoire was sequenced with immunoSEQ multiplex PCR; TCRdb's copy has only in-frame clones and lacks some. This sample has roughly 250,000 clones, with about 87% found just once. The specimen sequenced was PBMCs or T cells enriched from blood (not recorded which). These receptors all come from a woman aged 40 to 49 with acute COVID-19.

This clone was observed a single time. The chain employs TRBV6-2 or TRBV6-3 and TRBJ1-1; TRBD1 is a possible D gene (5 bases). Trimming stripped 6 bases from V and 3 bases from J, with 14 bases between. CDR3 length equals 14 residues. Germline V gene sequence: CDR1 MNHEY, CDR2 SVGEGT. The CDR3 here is CASSPIGGHTEAFF. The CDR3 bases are TGTGCCAGCAGCCCCATCGGGGGACACACTGAAGCTTTCTTT.

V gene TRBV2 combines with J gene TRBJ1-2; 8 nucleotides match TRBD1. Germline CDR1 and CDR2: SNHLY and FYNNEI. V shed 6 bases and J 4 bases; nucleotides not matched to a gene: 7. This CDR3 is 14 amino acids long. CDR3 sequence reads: CASRDRTGFYGYTF. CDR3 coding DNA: TGTGCCAGCAGGGACCGGACAGGGTTCTATGGCTACACCTTC.

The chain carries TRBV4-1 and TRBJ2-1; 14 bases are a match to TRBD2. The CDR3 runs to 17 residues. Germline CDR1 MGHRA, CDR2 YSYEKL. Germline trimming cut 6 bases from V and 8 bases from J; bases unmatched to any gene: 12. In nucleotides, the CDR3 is TGCGCCAGCAGGCCGAGCTATCGGACTAGCGGGAGGTATGAGCAGTTCTTC. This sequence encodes CASRPSYRTSGRYEQFF.

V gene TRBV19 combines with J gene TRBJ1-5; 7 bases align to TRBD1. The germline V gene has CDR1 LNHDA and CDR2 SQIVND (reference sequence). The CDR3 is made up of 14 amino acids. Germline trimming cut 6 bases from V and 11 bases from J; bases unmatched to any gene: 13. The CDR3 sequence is CASSAGTDQSAQHF. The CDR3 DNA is TGTGCCAGTAGCGCCGGGACAGACCAATCAGCCCAGCATTTT.

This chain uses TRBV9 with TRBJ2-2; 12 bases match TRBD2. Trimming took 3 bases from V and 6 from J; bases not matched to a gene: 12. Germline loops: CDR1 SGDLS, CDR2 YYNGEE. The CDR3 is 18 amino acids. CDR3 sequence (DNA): TGTGCCAGCAGCGACCCTCTAGCGGGAGGGGGATTGGCCGGGGAGCTGTTTTTT. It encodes CASSDPLAGGGLAGELFF.

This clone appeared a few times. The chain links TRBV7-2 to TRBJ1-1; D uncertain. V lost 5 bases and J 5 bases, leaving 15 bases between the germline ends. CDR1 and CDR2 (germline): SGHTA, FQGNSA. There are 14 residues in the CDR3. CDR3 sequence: CASSLQAFRTEAFF. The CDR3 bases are TGTGCCAGCAGCCTTCAGGCGTTTAGGACTGAAGCTTTCTTT.

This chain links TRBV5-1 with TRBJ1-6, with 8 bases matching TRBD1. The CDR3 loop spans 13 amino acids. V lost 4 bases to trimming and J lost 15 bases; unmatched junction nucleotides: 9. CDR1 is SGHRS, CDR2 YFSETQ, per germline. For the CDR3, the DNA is TGCGCCAGCAGCGGGGGACAGACAGGGGTCCTCCACTTT. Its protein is CASSGGQTGVLHF.

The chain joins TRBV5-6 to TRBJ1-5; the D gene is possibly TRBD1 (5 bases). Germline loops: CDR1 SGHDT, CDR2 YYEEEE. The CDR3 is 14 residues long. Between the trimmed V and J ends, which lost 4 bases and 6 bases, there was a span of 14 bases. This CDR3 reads CASSARDSIQPQHF. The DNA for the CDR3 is TGTGCCAGCAGCGCCCGGGACTCGATTCAGCCCCAGCATTTT. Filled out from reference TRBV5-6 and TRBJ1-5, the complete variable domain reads DAGVTQSPTHLIKTRGQQVTLRCSPKSGHDTVSWYQQALGQGPQFIFQYYEEEERQRGNFPDRFSGHQFPNYSSELNVNALLLGDSALYLCASSARDSIQPQHFGDGTRLSIL.

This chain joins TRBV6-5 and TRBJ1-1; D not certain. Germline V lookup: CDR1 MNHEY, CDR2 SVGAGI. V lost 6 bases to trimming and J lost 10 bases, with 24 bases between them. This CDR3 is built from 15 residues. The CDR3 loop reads CASSSLHRGQGGAFF. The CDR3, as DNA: TGTGCCAGCAGCTCCCTCCACCGGGGTCAAGGTGGAGCTTTCTTT.

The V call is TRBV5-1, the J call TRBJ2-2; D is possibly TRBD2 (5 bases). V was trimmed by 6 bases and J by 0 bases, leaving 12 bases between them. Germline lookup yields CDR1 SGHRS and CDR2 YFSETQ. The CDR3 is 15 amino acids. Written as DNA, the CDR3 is TGCGCCAGCAAGAAGGGAGATTCGAACACCGGGGAGCTGTTTTTT. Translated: CASKKGDSNTGELFF.

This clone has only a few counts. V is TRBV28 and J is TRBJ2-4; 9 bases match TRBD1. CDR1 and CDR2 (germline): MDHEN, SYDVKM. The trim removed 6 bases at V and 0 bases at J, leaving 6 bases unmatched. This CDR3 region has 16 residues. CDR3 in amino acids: CASSPPGQGAKNIQYF. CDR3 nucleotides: TGTGCCAGCAGCCCTCCGGGACAGGGAGCCAAAAACATTCAGTACTTC.

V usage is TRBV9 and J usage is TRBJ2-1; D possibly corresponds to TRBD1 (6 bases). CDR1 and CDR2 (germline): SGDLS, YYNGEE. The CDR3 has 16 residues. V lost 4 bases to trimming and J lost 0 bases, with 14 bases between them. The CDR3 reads CASSLQGLASYNEQFF. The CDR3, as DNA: TGTGCCAGCAGCCTACAGGGATTGGCCTCCTACAATGAGCAGTTCTTC.

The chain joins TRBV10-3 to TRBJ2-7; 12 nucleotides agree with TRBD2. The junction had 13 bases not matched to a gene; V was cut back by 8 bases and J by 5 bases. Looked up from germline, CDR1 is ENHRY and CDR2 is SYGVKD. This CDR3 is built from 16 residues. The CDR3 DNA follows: TGTGCCATCGGGGGCGTCCCGGGACTAGCGGGCCACGAGCAGTACTTC. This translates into CAIGGVPGLAGHEQYF.

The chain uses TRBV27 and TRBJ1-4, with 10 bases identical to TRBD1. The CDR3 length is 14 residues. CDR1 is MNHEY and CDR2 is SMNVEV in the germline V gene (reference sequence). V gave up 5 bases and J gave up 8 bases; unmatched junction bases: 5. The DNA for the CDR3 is TGTGCCAGCAGTCCGGACAGGGGGAGCGAAAAACTGTTTTTT. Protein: CASSPDRGSEKLFF.

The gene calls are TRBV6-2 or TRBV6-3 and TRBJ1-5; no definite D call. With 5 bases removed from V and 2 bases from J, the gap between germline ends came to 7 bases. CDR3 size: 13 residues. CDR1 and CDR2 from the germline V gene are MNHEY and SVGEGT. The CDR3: CASSRDGNQPQHF. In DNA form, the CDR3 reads TGTGCCAGCAGTCGGGATGGCAATCAGCCCCAGCATTTT.

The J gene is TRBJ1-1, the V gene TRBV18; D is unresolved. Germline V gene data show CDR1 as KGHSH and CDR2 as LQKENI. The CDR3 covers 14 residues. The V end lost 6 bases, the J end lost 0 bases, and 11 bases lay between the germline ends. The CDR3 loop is CASSPPSMNTEAFF. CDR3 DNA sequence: TGTGCCAGCTCCCCCCCCTCTATGAACACTGAAGCTTTCTTT. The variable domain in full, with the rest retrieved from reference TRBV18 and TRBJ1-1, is NAGVMQNPRHLVRRRGQEARLRCSPMKGHSHVYWYRQLPEEGLKFMVYLQKENIIDESGMPKERFSAEFPKEGPSILRIQQVVRGDSAAYFCASSPPSMNTEAFFGQGTRLTVV.

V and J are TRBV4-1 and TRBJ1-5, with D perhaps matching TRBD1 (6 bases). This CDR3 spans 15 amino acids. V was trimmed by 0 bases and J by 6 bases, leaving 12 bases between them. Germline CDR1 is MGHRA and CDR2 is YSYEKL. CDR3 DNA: TGCGCCAGCAGCCAAGAAGGGGGTGCCGGTCAGCCCCAGCATTTT. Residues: CASSQEGGAGQPQHF.

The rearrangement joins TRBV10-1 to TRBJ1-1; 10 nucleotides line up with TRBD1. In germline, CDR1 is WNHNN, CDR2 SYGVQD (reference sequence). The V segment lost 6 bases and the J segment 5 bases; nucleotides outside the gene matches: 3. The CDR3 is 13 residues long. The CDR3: CASRPGQGTEAFF. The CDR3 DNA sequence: TGCGCCAGCAGGCCGGGACAGGGGACTGAAGCTTTCTTT.

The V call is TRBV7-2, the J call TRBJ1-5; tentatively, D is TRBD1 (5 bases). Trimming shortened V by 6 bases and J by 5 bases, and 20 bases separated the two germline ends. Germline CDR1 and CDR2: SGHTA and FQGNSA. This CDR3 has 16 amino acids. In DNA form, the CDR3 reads TGTGCCAGCAGGGATGGCCGGGGGTATATAGATCAGCCCCAGCATTTT. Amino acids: CASRDGRGYIDQPQHF. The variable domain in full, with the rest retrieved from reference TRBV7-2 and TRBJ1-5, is GAGVSQSPSNKVTEKGKDVELRCDPISGHTALYWYRQSLGQGLEFLIYFQGNSAPDKSGLPSDRFSAERTGGSVSTLTIQRTQQEDSAVYLCASRDGRGYIDQPQHFGDGTRLSIL.

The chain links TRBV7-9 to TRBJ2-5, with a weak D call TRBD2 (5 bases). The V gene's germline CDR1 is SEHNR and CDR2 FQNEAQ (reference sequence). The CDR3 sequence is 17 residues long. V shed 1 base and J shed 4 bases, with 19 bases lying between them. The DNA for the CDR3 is TGTGCCAGCAGCTTAGGGGAGCGGCCGCTAGGGCCAGAGACCCAGTACTTC. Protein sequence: CASSLGERPLGPETQYF.

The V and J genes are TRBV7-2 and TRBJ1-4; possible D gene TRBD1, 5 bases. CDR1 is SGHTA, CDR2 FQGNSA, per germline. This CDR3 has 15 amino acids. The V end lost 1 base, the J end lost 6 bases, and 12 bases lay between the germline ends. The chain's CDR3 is CASSLGAGPHEKLFF. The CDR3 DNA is TGTGCCAGCAGCTTAGGGGCAGGGCCCCATGAAAAACTGTTTTTT.

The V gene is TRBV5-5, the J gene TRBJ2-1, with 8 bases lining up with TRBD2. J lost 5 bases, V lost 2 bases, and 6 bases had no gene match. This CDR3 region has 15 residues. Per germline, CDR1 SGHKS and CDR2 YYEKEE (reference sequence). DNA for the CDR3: TGTGCCAGCAGCTTCGGACTAGCCGTGAACAATGAGCAGTTCTTC. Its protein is CASSFGLAVNNEQFF.

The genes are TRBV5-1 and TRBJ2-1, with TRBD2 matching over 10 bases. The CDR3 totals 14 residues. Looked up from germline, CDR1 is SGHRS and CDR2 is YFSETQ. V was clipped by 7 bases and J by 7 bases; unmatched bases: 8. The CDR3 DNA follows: TGCGCCAGCGTGGGGCTAGCGGGAGAGAATGAGCAGTTCTTC. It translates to CASVGLAGENEQFF.

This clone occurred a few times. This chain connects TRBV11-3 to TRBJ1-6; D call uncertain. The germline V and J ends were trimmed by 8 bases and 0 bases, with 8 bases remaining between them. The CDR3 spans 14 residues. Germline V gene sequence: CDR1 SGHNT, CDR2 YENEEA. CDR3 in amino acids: CASSGSSYNSPLHF. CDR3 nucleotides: TGTGCCAGCTCTGGGAGCTCCTATAATTCACCCCTCCACTTT. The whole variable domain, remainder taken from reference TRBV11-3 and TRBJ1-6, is EAGVVQSPRYKIIEKKQPVAFWCNPISGHNTLYWYLQNLGQGPELLIRYENEEAVDDSQLPKDRFSAERLKGVDSTLKIQPAELGDSAVYLCASSGSSYNSPLHFGNGTRLTVT.

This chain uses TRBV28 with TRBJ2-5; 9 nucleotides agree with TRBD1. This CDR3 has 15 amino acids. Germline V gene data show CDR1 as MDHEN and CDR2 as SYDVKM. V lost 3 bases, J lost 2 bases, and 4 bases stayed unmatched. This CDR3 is CASSLDRGGQETQYF. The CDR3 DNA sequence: TGTGCCAGCAGTTTGGACAGGGGTGGGCAAGAGACCCAGTACTTC.

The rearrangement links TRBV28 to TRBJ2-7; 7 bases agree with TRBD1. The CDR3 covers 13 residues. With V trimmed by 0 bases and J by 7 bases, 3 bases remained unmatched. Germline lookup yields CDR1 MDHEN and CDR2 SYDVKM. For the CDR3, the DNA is TGTGCCAGCAGTTTATGGCAGGGGGTTGAGCAGTACGTC. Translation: CASSLWQGVEQYV.

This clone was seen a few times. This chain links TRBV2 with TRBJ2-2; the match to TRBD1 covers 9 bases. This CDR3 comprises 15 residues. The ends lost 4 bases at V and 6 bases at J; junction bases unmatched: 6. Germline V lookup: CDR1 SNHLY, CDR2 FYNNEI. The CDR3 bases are TGTGCCAGCAGTGCCACAGGGGGCTGGGCCGGGGAGCTGTTTTTT. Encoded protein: CASSATGGWAGELFF.

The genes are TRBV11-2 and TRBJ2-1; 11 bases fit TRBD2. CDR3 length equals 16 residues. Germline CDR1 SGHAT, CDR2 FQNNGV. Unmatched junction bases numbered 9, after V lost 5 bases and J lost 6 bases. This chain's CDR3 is CASSLALAGGFNEQFF. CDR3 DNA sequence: TGTGCCAGCAGCCTCGCTCTAGCGGGAGGTTTCAATGAGCAGTTCTTC.